This T cell receptor (beta chain) came from a study of blood T cell repertoires in COVID-19 (dated by TCRdb to the early 2020s). Concerning the study at large: Samples from collaborators originated in the United States, Italy and Spain and spanned both the acute and convalescent phases of COVID-19. The material from the prospective study consisted of cDNA or gDNA derived from T cells, B-cell-depleted T cells, or PBMCs. The dataset comprised deeply sampled blood TCRbeta repertoires from subjects exposed to, actively infected with, or recovered from COVID-19. A freely available public database, intended as a resource for researchers studying the immune response to SARS-CoV-2, is where the repertoires were released. Samples came from the ongoing ImmuneRACE study (first 160 participants) plus 1,254 subjects from 6 global collaborators. Sample metadata almost always included a de-identified subject ID, COVID-19 status, age in years and sex. Where available, HLA class I and class II types were obtained from metadata supplied by the sample provider rather than from assay-based typing.

TCRbeta CDR3 regions were amplified from genomic DNA using the immunoSEQ Assay, a bias-controlled multiplex PCR. For the original study's pipeline: The number of nucleated cells in each sample was estimated by amplification of reference gene primers within the assay. To quantify the absolute abundance of each unique TCRbeta CDR3 rearrangement, sequence reads were collapsed and filtered. For each sample, productive Simpson clonality was calculated as the square root of Simpson's diversity index across productive rearrangements. TCRdb carries this immuneACCESS record with in-frame sequences only. Its versions omit some clonotypes, under half of them owing to an unresolved V gene in the studies checked, with the rest unexplained. V, J and clone size derive from that table, while D and trimming were established from the DNA sequence. This sample gives 50,000 to 60,000 clones in total; approximately 91% of them show up just once. Over 6.5% of the sample belongs to the ten largest clones.

Concerning this clone itself: Its target antigen remains unknown. No base quality values were provided; no much bigger clone lies one nucleotide off.

Collaborating institutions collected whole blood in K2EDTA tubes following their own protocols. For TCRbeta analysis, collaborators shipped samples in one of three forms: frozen whole blood, isolated PBMCs, or DNA extracted from either of those sample types. General study outcomes and caveats: The amount of clinical and demographic metadata varied by source and participant and was provided uncurated.

The clonotype comes from a man between 60 and 75 years old with active COVID-19. Sequenced: peripheral blood.

The CDR3 reads as follows: CASSIGTGNTEAFF. The DNA sequence reads TGTGCCAGTAGTATTGGGACAGGTAACACTGAAGCTTTCTTT. Recombination connected TRBV19 to TRBJ1-1, with TRBD1 matching 8 junction bases. V and J are trimmed by 3 bases and 2 bases, and the gene matches miss 2 bases of the junction. CDR3 length: 14 amino acids, cysteine to phenylalanine. Only CDR3 DNA is held: 42 bases, read in frame from base 1. CDR1 is given as LNHDA and CDR2 as SQIVND, both from the germline V gene (reference sequence). With the rest looked up from the reference TRBV19 and TRBJ1-1 genes rather than sequenced, the full variable domain is DGGITQSPKYLFRKEGQNVTLSCEQNLNHDAMYWYRQDPGQGLRLIYYSQIVNDFQKGDIAEGYSVSREKKESFPLTVTSAQKNPTAFYLCASSIGTGNTEAFFGQGTRLTVV.